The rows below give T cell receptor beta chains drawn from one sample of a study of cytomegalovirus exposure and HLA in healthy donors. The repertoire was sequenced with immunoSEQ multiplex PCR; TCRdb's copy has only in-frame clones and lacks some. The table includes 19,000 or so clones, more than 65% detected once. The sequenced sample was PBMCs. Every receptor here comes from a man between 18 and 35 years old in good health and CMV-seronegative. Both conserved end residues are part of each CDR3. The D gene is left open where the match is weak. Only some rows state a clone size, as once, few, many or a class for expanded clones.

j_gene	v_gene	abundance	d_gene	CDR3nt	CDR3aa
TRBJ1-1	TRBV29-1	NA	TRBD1	TGCAGCGCCGTTTTACAGGGGTCTGAAGCTTTCTTT	CSAVLQGSEAFF
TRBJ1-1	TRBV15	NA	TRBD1	TGTGCCACCAGCAGAGGAGGGGGACAGCGAACGAAAGAAGCTTTCTTT	CATSRGGGQRTKEAFF
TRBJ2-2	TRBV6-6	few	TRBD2	TGTGCCAGCAGCGGGACTAGCGGGAGCACCGGGGAGCTGTTTTTT	CASSGTSGSTGELFF
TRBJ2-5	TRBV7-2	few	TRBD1	TGTGCCAGCAGCTTAGCAGGGGGCGAGACCCAGTACTTC	CASSLAGGETQYF
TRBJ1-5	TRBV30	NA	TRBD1	TGTGCCTGGAGTACAACGGGACAGCTAAATCAGCCCCAGCATTTT	CAWSTTGQLNQPQHF
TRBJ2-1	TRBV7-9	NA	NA	TGTGCCAGCAGCTCGACCTTTCGGGGAATCACGCAGTTCTTC	CASSSTFRGITQFF
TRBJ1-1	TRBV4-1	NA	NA	TGCGCCAGCAGCCAAGGAGGTGGGGCGGCTTTCTTT	CASSQGGGAAFF
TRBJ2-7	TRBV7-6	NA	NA	TGTGCCAGCAGCTCGACGGGAGACAGCTACGAGCAGTACTTC	CASSSTGDSYEQYF
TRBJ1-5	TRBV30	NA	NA	TGTGCCTGGAGTGTATCGGGCAATCAGCCCCAGCATTTT	CAWSVSGNQPQHF
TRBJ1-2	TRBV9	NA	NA	TGTGCCAGCAGCGAAGGCCTAACAGGCTATGGCTACACCTTC	CASSEGLTGYGYTF
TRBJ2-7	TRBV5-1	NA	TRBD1	TGCGCCAGCAGCCGCGGGGACAGGGCCGCCTACGAGCAGTACTTC	CASSRGDRAAYEQYF
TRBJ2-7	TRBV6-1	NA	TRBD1	TGTGCCAGCAGCGAAGGGACAGGGACCCACGAGCAGTACTTC	CASSEGTGTHEQYF
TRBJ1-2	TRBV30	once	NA	TGTGCCTGGAGTGCAACAGGGATCGCTAACTATGGCTACACCTTC	CAWSATGIANYGYTF
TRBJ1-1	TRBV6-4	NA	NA	TGTGCCAGCAGTGAGTATCTAGGGGCGACTGAAGCTTTCTTT	CASSEYLGATEAFF
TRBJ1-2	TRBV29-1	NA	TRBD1	TGCAGCGTACAACCAGGGGGCACCTTC	CSVQPGGTF
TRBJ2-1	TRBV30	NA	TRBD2	TGTGCCTGGAGTGACACCGTGGGACTAGGGGGACGAGGGGAGCAGTTCTTC	CAWSDTVGLGGRGEQFF
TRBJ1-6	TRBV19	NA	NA	TGTGCCAGCTCCTCAGTGAATTCACCCCTCCACTTT	CASSSVNSPLHF
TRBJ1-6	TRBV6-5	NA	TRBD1	TGTGCCAGCAGTCAGACAGGGCCCTATAATTCACCCCTCCACTTT	CASSQTGPYNSPLHF
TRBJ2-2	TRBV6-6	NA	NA	TGTGCCAGCAGTTACTTCGGGTTTAACACCGGGGAGCTGTTTTTT	CASSYFGFNTGELFF
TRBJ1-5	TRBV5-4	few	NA	TGTGCCAGCAGCTTGGACCGGGATCAGCCCCAGCATTTT	CASSLDRDQPQHF
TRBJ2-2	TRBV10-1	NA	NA	TGCGCCAGCAGTGAAGACTATTCGAACACCGGGGAGCTGTTTTTT	CASSEDYSNTGELFF
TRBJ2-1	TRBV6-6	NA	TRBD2	TGTGCCAGCAGGCCGGGACTAGCGGACTACAATGAGCAGTTCTTC	CASRPGLADYNEQFF
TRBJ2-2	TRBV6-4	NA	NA	TGTGCCAGCAGAACCACCGGGGTAACCACCGGGGAGCTGTTTTTT	CASRTTGVTTGELFF
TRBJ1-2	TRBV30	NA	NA	TGTGCCTGGAGTGGAAGAAGACATGATTTGGGCTACACCTTC	CAWSGRRHDLGYTF
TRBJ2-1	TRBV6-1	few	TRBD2	TGTGCCAGCAGTGACGTCGGGACTACCAATGAGCAGTTCTTC	CASSDVGTTNEQFF
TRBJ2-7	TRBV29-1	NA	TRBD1	TGCAGCGTTGAGACAGGGGTTACCGAGCAGTACTTC	CSVETGVTEQYF
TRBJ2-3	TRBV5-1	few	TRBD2	TGCGCCAGCAGCCGGGGGGAGTACACAGATACGCAGTATTTT	CASSRGEYTDTQYF
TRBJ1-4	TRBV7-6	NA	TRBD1	TGTGCCAGCAGCATGACAGGGGGCTTTGAAAAACTGTTTTTT	CASSMTGGFEKLFF
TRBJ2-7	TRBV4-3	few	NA	TGCGCCAGCAGCCAAGGCCCTGACAGTACCTACGAGCAGTACTTC	CASSQGPDSTYEQYF
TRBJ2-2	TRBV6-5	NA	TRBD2	TGTGCCAGCCATGGGGGGGTGGGGGAGCTGTTTTTT	CASHGGVGELFF
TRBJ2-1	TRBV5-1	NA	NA	TGCGCCAGCAGCTTGGAAGGAGCTCCCTACAATGAGCAGTTCTTC	CASSLEGAPYNEQFF
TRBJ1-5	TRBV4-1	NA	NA	TGCGCCAGCAGCCCGCTAGGGCAGGGTCCTCAGCCCCAGCATTTT	CASSPLGQGPQPQHF
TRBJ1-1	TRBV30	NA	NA	TGTGCCTGGAGTACAGGGCCGAACACTGAAGCTTTCTTT	CAWSTGPNTEAFF
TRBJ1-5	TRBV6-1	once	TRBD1	TGTGCCAGCAGTGTGAACACAGGGGCCAGCAATCAGCCCCAGCATTTT	CASSVNTGASNQPQHF
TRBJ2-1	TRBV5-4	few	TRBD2	TGTGCCAGCAGCTCGGGAGGGTCCCGCTCCTACAATGAGCAGTTCTTC	CASSSGGSRSYNEQFF
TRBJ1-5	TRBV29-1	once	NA	TGCAGCGTTTCGGCAGGGGTTACTCAGCCCCAGCATTTT	CSVSAGVTQPQHF